Sequencing of this T cell receptor (beta chain) was carried out in a study of cytomegalovirus exposure and HLA in healthy donors. Study outcomes and limitations: What was likely a sequencing artifact was a cluster of highly shared sequence variants. Associated with HLA alleles at 0.05 false discovery rate in a later analysis were about 17,000 TCR beta sequences.

There are 14 residues in the CDR3. Trimming removed 0 bases at V and 1 base at J, with 7 bases between. CDR1 is SGDLS, CDR2 YYNGEE, per germline. With respect to this clone: The antigen is not known.

Whereas donors were nominally healthy upon sampling, unrecorded immune exposures were probable. PCR amplification relied on 60 Vbeta primers (plus 13 Jbeta primers). The data were produced by immunoSEQ multiplex PCR, yet TCRdb's version contains in-frame clones alone and is incomplete. The sample comprises fewer than 120,000 clones, 75% to 90% of which are singletons, and about 1.8% rests with the top ten. The V and J genes are TRBV9 and TRBJ2-5; D remains unclear. This receptor was obtained from a man aged 40-50 years in good health and CMV-seronegative. The sample was PBMCs. The CDR3 coding sequence is TGTGCCAGCAGCGTAGGCCCGGTCCAAGAGACCCAGTACTTC. Its translation is CASSVGPVQETQYF.